These 23 T cell receptor beta chains share one sample of origin, sequenced in a study of blood T cell repertoires in COVID-19. Profiled with immunoSEQ multiplex PCR; TCRdb holds only in-frame clones, not every one. This table has 100,000 to 120,000 clones, roughly 80% appearing once. The specimen was peripheral blood. Receptor source: a woman aged 55-70 years with acute or convalescent COVID-19.

The chain uses TRBV12-3 or TRBV12-4 and TRBJ1-1; D is perhaps TRBD1 (6 bases). Trimming pared 3 bases from V and 4 bases from J, leaving 9 bases between. The CDR3 sequence is 13 residues long. CDR3 bases: TGTGCCAGCAGTTTTAACAGGGCCACTGAAGCTTTCTTT. Amino acids: CASSFNRATEAFF.

The V call is TRBV7-3, the J call TRBJ1-1; possibly TRBD1 for D (5 bases). This CDR3 spans 13 amino acids. Between the trimmed V and J ends, which lost 6 bases and 3 bases, there was a span of 11 bases. Looked up from germline, CDR1 is SGHTA and CDR2 is FQGTGA. CDR3 amino acids: CASSRDSDTEAFF. CDR3 coding DNA: TGTGCCAGCAGTCGAGACAGTGACACTGAAGCTTTCTTT.

V gene TRBV7-2 combines with J gene TRBJ1-3; 7 bases align to TRBD1. This CDR3 spans 15 amino acids. Losses at the gene ends were 2 bases for V and 4 bases for J; bases not matched to a gene: 5. CDR1 SGHTA and CDR2 FQGNSA come from the germline V gene. In DNA, the CDR3 is TGTGCCAGCAGCTTATCAGGGGGTTCAGGAAACACCATATATTTT. It specifies CASSLSGGSGNTIYF. Complete variable domain (other parts from reference TRBV7-2 and TRBJ1-3): GAGVSQSPSNKVTEKGKDVELRCDPISGHTALYWYRQSLGQGLEFLIYFQGNSAPDKSGLPSDRFSAERTGGSVSTLTIQRTQQEDSAVYLCASSLSGGSGNTIYFGEGSWLTVV.

Regarding this clone: In the same sample, other DNA sequences code for this CDR3. This chain uses TRBV30 with TRBJ1-2, with D possibly TRBD1 on 6 matching bases. This CDR3 spans 13 amino acids. V shed 0 bases and J shed 4 bases, with 9 bases lying between them. CDR1 is GTSNPN, CDR2 SVGIG, per germline (reference sequence). The CDR3 loop reads CAWSVLRGYGYTF. CDR3 DNA: TGTGCCTGGAGTGTACTCAGGGGCTATGGCTACACCTTC.

This chain connects TRBV28 to TRBJ1-1; D remains unclear. V lost 4 bases, J lost 0 bases, and 12 bases lay in between. The CDR3 is 15 amino acids. Germline V gene lookup returns CDR1 MDHEN and CDR2 SYDVKM. This chain's CDR3 is CASSYKTGMNTEAFF. The CDR3 DNA reads TGTGCCAGCAGTTATAAGACGGGTATGAACACTGAAGCTTTCTTT.

This chain uses TRBV24-1 with TRBJ1-5, with 10 bases matching TRBD1. The trim removed 5 bases at V and 9 bases at J, leaving 21 bases unmatched. The CDR3 is 19 amino acids. Germline CDR1 KGHDR, CDR2 SFDVKD. CDR3: CATSAHLSGTGVSIGPQHF. The CDR3 nucleotides are TGTGCCACCAGTGCCCACCTTTCCGGGACAGGGGTCTCGATTGGGCCCCAGCATTTT.

This chain joins TRBV30 and TRBJ1-1; D ambiguous. V was shortened by 2 bases and J by 11 bases, with 9 bases between the two germline ends. The CDR3 runs 10 residues. In germline, CDR1 is GTSNPN, CDR2 SVGIG (reference sequence). The CDR3 DNA reads TGTGCCTGGAGTAGAGGGAGCGCTTTCTTT. It encodes CAWSRGSAFF.

This clone has a single count. V is TRBV7-9 and J is TRBJ1-3; TRBD1 is a possible D gene (6 bases). With 4 bases removed from V and 7 bases from J, the gap between germline ends came to 14 bases. This CDR3 has 14 amino acids. Germline assignment: CDR1 SEHNR and CDR2 FQNEAQ (reference sequence). The CDR3 loop is CASSSRQAGNTIYF. CDR3 DNA sequence: TGTGCCAGCAGCTCAAGACAGGCGGGCAACACCATATATTTT.

The J gene is TRBJ2-3, the V gene TRBV2; TRBD2 aligns across 10 bases. The CDR3 has 13 residues. Germline V gives CDR1 SNHLY, CDR2 FYNNEI. V dropped 11 bases and J dropped 6; count of bases not matched to a gene: 8. The CDR3, as DNA: TGTGCCGTAACCGGGACTAGCGAGGATACGCAGTATTTT. It codes for CAVTGTSEDTQYF.

The V gene is TRBV6-5, the J gene TRBJ1-5; TRBD1 matches 11 bases. The CDR3 runs to 13 residues. Per germline, CDR1 MNHEY and CDR2 SVGAGI. J lost 11 bases, V lost 2 bases, and 2 bases had no gene match. The CDR3 DNA sequence: TGTGCCAGCAGTTACGGACAGGGGGCGGCCCAGCATTTT. Its translation: CASSYGQGAAQHF.

For this clone: The junction does not match germline at one end; this may be a read error. This chain joins TRBV29-1 and TRBJ1-1, with 7 bases that match TRBD1. This CDR3 has 10 residues. Germline CDR1 and CDR2: SQVTM and ANQGSEA. The CDR3 nucleotides read TGCAGCGTTGATGTTAGGGGGCGAATTTTT. It encodes CSVDVRGRIF. Combining the CDR3 with reference TRBV29-1 and TRBJ1-1 gives the whole variable domain SAVISQKPSRDICQRGTSLTIQCQVDSQVTMMFWYRQQPGQSLTLIATANQGSEATYESGFVIDKFPISRPNLTFSTLTVSNMSPEDSSIYLCSVDVRGRIFGQGTRLTVV.

The chain combines TRBV27 with TRBJ2-1; a possible D gene is TRBD1 (6 bases). The CDR3 totals 13 residues. In germline, CDR1 is MNHEY, CDR2 SMNVEV (reference sequence). V was pared by 3 bases and J by 7 bases, with 10 bases between. The CDR3 spells CASSFSGVNEQFF. CDR3 nucleotides: TGTGCCAGCAGTTTTTCAGGGGTAAATGAGCAGTTCTTC.

This clone was counted between two and nine times. This sequence joins TRBV10-3 and TRBJ2-7; 7 bases match TRBD1. Trimming removed 2 bases from V and 3 bases from J; junction bases left unmatched: 10. Germline CDR1 ENHRY, CDR2 SYGVKD. This CDR3 has 16 residues. The CDR3 DNA reads as TGTGCCATCAGTGAGAACGACGGGACAGCTTACTACGAGCAGTACTTC. It translates to CAISENDGTAYYEQYF.

The rearrangement links TRBV6-5 to TRBJ2-1, with TRBD2 identical over 8 bases. The V and J ends lost 3 bases and 8 bases, in that order; junction bases with no gene match: 12. Germline CDR1 reads MNHEY; CDR2 reads SVGAGI. This CDR3 is 16 amino acids long. Here the CDR3 reads CASSYRGSGVVDEQFF. The CDR3, as DNA: TGTGCCAGCAGTTATAGGGGTAGCGGGGTTGTGGATGAGCAGTTCTTC.

The table lists this clone with a count of one. The chain recombines TRBV29-1 with TRBJ2-5; D gene unclear. CDR3 size: 13 residues. The germline V gene has CDR1 SQVTM and CDR2 ANQGSEA. The germline V and J ends were trimmed by 3 bases and 2 bases, with 10 bases remaining between them. The CDR3 spells CSVEFNSQETQYF. CDR3 DNA: TGCAGCGTTGAGTTCAACAGTCAAGAGACCCAGTACTTC.

The V call is TRBV5-1, the J call TRBJ2-7, with D possibly being TRBD2 (6 bases). Germline V CDR1 and CDR2: SGHRS, YFSETQ. The CDR3 extends over 13 amino acids. V shed 4 bases and J shed 6 bases, with 14 bases lying between them. In DNA, the CDR3 is TGCGCCAGCAGCGCCGAGGACTACTCCGAGCAGTACTTC. Protein: CASSAEDYSEQYF.

The V gene is TRBV7-9, the J gene TRBJ2-5; 7 nucleotides align to TRBD2. The V and J ends lost 5 bases and 4 bases, in that order; junction bases with no gene match: 7. The CDR3 runs 14 residues. CDR1 is SEHNR, CDR2 FQNEAQ, per germline (reference sequence). This chain's CDR3 is CASSTRTSGETQYF. The CDR3 DNA follows: TGTGCCAGCAGCACCAGGACTAGTGGAGAGACCCAGTACTTC.

This clone has just a few counts. The sample has other DNA sequences that encode this CDR3 too. V is TRBV3-1 (or the pseudogene TRBV3-2) and J is TRBJ1-3; D unresolved. The CDR3 consists of 15 residues. Germline CDR1 reads LGHDT; CDR2 reads YNNKEL (reference sequence). Deletions cut 1 base from V and 0 bases from J, with 7 bases between. In nucleotides, the CDR3 is TGTGCCAGCAGCCAAGGAGGGAGCTCTGGAAACACCATATATTTT. It yields the protein CASSQGGSSGNTIYF.

V is TRBV5-6 and J is TRBJ2-1; TRBD2 aligns across 12 bases. Germline V CDR1 and CDR2: SGHDT, YYEEEE. CDR3 size: 16 residues. Trimming cost V 4 bases and J 7 bases; bases outside gene matches: 9. The CDR3 reads CASSPAGTSGLNEQFF. The CDR3 coding sequence is TGTGCCAGCAGCCCGGCCGGGACTAGCGGGCTAAATGAGCAGTTCTTC.

This sequence joins TRBV7-2 and TRBJ2-1, with D maybe TRBD2 (6 bases). Germline CDR1 and CDR2: SGHTA and FQGNSA. This CDR3 is 14 amino acids long. Trimming stripped 5 bases from V and 9 bases from J, with 17 bases between. The CDR3 loop reads CASSPSHLGGEQFF. As DNA, the CDR3 is TGTGCCAGCAGCCCATCCCATCTGGGGGGTGAGCAGTTCTTC.

The chain uses TRBV19 and TRBJ2-1; possibly TRBD2 for D (6 bases). CDR1 is LNHDA, CDR2 SQIVND, per germline (reference sequence). This CDR3 comprises 15 residues. Trimming took off 4 bases at V and 9 bases at J, with 19 bases between the two ends. The CDR3 sequence: CASSSPYRGIIEQFF. The CDR3 DNA follows: TGTGCCAGTAGTAGCCCATACCGGGGGATCATTGAGCAGTTCTTC. The full variable domain, rest sourced from reference TRBV19 and TRBJ2-1, is DGGITQSPKYLFRKEGQNVTLSCEQNLNHDAMYWYRQDPGQGLRLIYYSQIVNDFQKGDIAEGYSVSREKKESFPLTVTSAQKNPTAFYLCASSSPYRGIIEQFFGPGTRLTVL.

The V gene is TRBV9, the J gene TRBJ2-7, with D possibly being TRBD1 (5 bases). Germline CDR1 and CDR2: SGDLS and YYNGEE. Trimming shortened V by 0 bases and J by 3 bases, and 10 bases separated the two germline ends. The CDR3 runs to 14 residues. The CDR3 protein is CASSVEWTNYEQYF. CDR3 nucleotides: TGTGCCAGCAGCGTAGAATGGACAAACTACGAGCAGTACTTC.

By sample fraction, this clone is medium-sized. The CDR3 loop is CASSYWQGSTYEQYF. The CDR3, as DNA: TGTGCCAGCAGTTATTGGCAGGGGTCTACCTACGAGCAGTACTTC. V is TRBV6-2 or TRBV6-3 and J is TRBJ2-7, with D maybe TRBD1 (6 bases). Germline V gene lookup returns CDR1 MNHEY and CDR2 SVGEGT. The V gene lost 3 bases and the J gene lost 2 bases, with 14 bases spanning the gap. The CDR3 has 15 amino acids.